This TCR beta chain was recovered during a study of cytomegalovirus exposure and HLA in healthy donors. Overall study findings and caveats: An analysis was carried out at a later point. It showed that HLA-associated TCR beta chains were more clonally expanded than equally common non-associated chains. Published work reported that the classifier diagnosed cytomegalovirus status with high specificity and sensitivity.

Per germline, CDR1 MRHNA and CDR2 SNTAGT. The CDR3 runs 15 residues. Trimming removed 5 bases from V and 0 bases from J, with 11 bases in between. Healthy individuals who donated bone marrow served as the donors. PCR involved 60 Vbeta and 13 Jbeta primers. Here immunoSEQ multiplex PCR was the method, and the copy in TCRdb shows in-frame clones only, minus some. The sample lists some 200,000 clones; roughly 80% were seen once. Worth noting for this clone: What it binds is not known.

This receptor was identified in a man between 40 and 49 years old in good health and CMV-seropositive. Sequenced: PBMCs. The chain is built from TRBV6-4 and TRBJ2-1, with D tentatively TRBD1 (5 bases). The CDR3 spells CASSPTEISYNEQFF. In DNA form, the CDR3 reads TGTGCCAGCAGTCCGACAGAAATCTCCTACAATGAGCAGTTCTTC.